A single sample gave rise to the 28 T cell receptor beta chains below, sequenced in a study of beta chain features in type 1 diabetes. The entirety of the isolated RNA underwent reverse transcription, so expressed TCRB transcripts were sequenced. Sequenced by immunoSEQ multiplex PCR; TCRdb stores in-frame clones only, minus some. Of a few hundred thousand clones in the sample, around 15% were seen once. Material: central memory CD4+ T cells from blood. Receptor source: a young man in good health.

This clone was found a few times. The chain carries TRBV4-3 and TRBJ2-3; 11 positions agree with TRBD2. Per germline, CDR1 LGHNA and CDR2 YSLEER. CDR3 length: 16 residues. The junction had 1 base not matched to a gene; V was cut back by 1 base and J by 1 base. The CDR3 is CASSQGGLAGTDTQYF. Written as DNA, the CDR3 is TGCGCCAGCAGCCAAGGGGGACTAGCGGGCACAGATACGCAGTATTTT.

This chain links TRBV9 with TRBJ1-3; maybe TRBD1 (6 bases). The CDR3 runs 14 residues. V was pared by 3 bases and J by 0 bases, with 7 bases between. Looked up from germline, CDR1 is SGDLS and CDR2 is YYNGEE. CDR3 region: CASSAGVSGNTIYF. Written as DNA, the CDR3 is TGTGCCAGCAGCGCAGGGGTCTCTGGAAACACCATATATTTT.

This clone turned up a few times. The CDR3 loop reads CSHAQGETQYF. CDR3 in DNA: TGCAGCCACGCCCAGGGGGAGACCCAGTACTTC. The chain is built from TRBV29-1 and TRBJ2-5; a possible D gene is TRBD1 (6 bases). The CDR3 is 11 residues long. The germline CDR1 and CDR2 sequences are SQVTM and ANQGSEA. The ends were cut back, 8 bases at V and 5 bases at J, with 12 bases in the middle. Full variable domain (rest looked up from reference TRBV29-1 and TRBJ2-5): SAVISQKPSRDICQRGTSLTIQCQVDSQVTMMFWYRQQPGQSLTLIATANQGSEATYESGFVIDKFPISRPNLTFSTLTVSNMSPEDSSIYLCSHAQGETQYFGPGTRLLVL.

The genes are TRBV11-2 and TRBJ2-7; 12 bases match TRBD2. CDR1 and CDR2 from the germline V gene are SGHAT and FQNNGV. V was pared by 1 base and J by 4 bases, with 5 bases of the junction left unmatched. The CDR3 loop spans 16 amino acids. In DNA, the CDR3 is TGTGCCAGCAGCTTAGCCCAGACTAGCGGGGGTTACGAGCAGTACGTC. Translation: CASSLAQTSGGYEQYV.

This clone was found a few times. The chain couples TRBV9 to TRBJ2-1; D unresolved. Germline CDR1 SGDLS, CDR2 YYNGEE. CDR3 size: 15 residues. Trimming shortened V by 0 bases and J by 2 bases, and 9 bases separated the two germline ends. For the CDR3, the DNA is TGTGCCAGCAGCGTAGGGACCCTAACCTACAATGAGCAGTTCTTC. This encodes CASSVGTLTYNEQFF.

The chain is built from TRBV4-1 and TRBJ2-5; 8 bases line up with TRBD2. CDR3 length equals 16 residues. Unmatched junction bases numbered 5, after V lost 1 base and J lost 1 base. Germline values: CDR1 MGHRA, CDR2 YSYEKL. The CDR3 is CASSQGWRGVQETQYF. DNA of the CDR3: TGCGCCAGCAGCCAAGGGTGGCGGGGGGTCCAAGAGACCCAGTACTTC.

The J gene is TRBJ2-5, the V gene TRBV5-1; TRBD1 is a possible D gene (6 bases). From germline, CDR1 is SGHRS and CDR2 YFSETQ. This CDR3 is built from 14 residues. The V and J ends lost 3 bases and 3 bases respectively, with 12 bases between them. The CDR3 spells CASSSGTRKETQYF. DNA for the CDR3: TGCGCCAGCAGCTCCGGGACACGGAAAGAGACCCAGTACTTC.

In its sample, this clone was seen many times. Other DNA sequences in the same sample also yield this CDR3. The chain carries TRBV7-6 and TRBJ1-2; 7 nucleotides align to TRBD1. CDR3 length: 13 residues. The germline V gene has CDR1 SGHVS and CDR2 FNYEAQ. The trim removed 5 bases at V and 2 bases at J, leaving 2 bases unmatched. The CDR3 coding sequence is TGTGCCAGCAGCCCGACAGGGAACTATGGCTACACCTTC. Protein sequence: CASSPTGNYGYTF.

V usage is TRBV7-2 and J usage is TRBJ1-3; 10 bases match TRBD1. V trimming: 0 bases; J trimming: 2 bases; junction bases outside the gene matches: 1. The CDR3 is 16 amino acids. Per germline, CDR1 SGHTA and CDR2 FQGNSA. For the CDR3, the DNA is TGTGCCAGCAGCTTAGCCGGGACAGGGGCTGGAAACACCATATATTTT. Amino acid sequence: CASSLAGTGAGNTIYF.

For this clone: The junction and the germline gene differ at one end; a read error may be behind it. The chain uses TRBV11-3 and TRBJ2-5; weak D call: TRBD2 (6 bases). The germline V gene encodes CDR1 SGHNT and CDR2 YENEEA. CDR3 size: 15 residues. The CDR3 nucleotides read TGTGCCAGCAGCCTAGATCGCGGGGCGGAGGGGACCCAGTACTTC. This gives the protein CASSLDRGAEGTQYF.

This clone was found a few times. This may come from a read error, since a much larger clone is one base off. The V gene is TRBV7-2, the J gene TRBJ1-1; D unclear. V was shortened by 5 bases and J by 1 base, with 8 bases between the two germline ends. The CDR3 spans 13 residues. Germline values: CDR1 SGHTA, CDR2 FQGNSA. The CDR3 protein is CASSQARNTEAFF. DNA for the CDR3: TGTGCCAGCAGCCAAGCACGGAACACTGAAGCTTTCTTT.

In this sample, this clone turned up a few times. The chain joins TRBV5-4 to TRBJ1-4; D remains unclear. The V end lost 4 bases, the J end lost 0 bases, and 7 bases lay between the germline ends. Per the germline V gene, CDR1 is SGHNT and CDR2 is YYREEE (reference sequence). This CDR3 has 14 residues. CDR3 loop: CASSRAATNEKLFF. Here the CDR3 DNA reads TGTGCCAGCAGCAGGGCCGCAACTAATGAAAAACTGTTTTTT.

This clone occurred a few times. One end of the junction does not line up with germline, which may come from a read error. The chain joins TRBV5-4 to TRBJ1-5; possible D gene TRBD1, 6 bases. Germline V gene data show CDR1 as SGHNT and CDR2 as YYREEE (reference sequence). CDR3 size: 15 residues. CDR3 coding DNA: TGCGCCAGCAGCCAAGACAGGACAATCTATCAGCCCCAGCATTTT. Protein sequence: CASSQDRTIYQPQHF.

This sequence joins TRBV11-2 and TRBJ1-2, with D uncertain. CDR3 size: 12 residues. Germline-derived CDR1 and CDR2 are SGHAT and FQNNGV. V dropped 5 bases and J dropped 8 bases, with 12 bases sitting between them. This chain's CDR3 is CASSEDEYGYTF. The CDR3 DNA is TGTGCCAGCAGCGAAGACGAATACGGCTACACCTTC.

There are a few counts of this clone. The CDR3 DNA follows: TGCGCCAGCAGCCAAGATCTGTCGGCGGGAGGGGCCGGGGAGCTGTTTTTT. Its translation is CASSQDLSAGGAGELFF. This chain uses TRBV4-3 with TRBJ2-2; 9 nucleotides agree with TRBD2. In germline, CDR1 is LGHNA, CDR2 YSLEER. The CDR3 length is 17 residues. The V segment lost 0 bases and the J segment 6 bases; nucleotides outside the gene matches: 8.

This clone was observed a few times. The chain carries TRBV7-2 and TRBJ2-1; 7 nucleotides match TRBD1. With V trimmed by 4 bases and J by 0 bases, 9 bases remained unmatched. CDR1 is SGHTA and CDR2 is FQGNSA in the germline V gene. This CDR3 comprises 17 residues. CDR3 nucleotides: TGTGCCAGCAGCTCCTCACCGGGACAGAGCTCCTACAATGAGCAGTTCTTC. Translating gives CASSSSPGQSSYNEQFF.

The V gene is TRBV5-6, the J gene TRBJ1-1; D is unresolved. Germline V gene sequence: CDR1 SGHDT, CDR2 YYEEEE. There are 14 residues in the CDR3. V lost 0 bases, J lost 0 bases, and 6 bases lay in between. The CDR3 DNA sequence: TGTGCCAGCAGCTTGGATCTCATGAACACTGAAGCTTTCTTT. It encodes CASSLDLMNTEAFF.

The gene calls are TRBV7-2 and TRBJ2-7, with 7 bases aligning to TRBD1. The junction had 14 bases not matched to a gene; V was cut back by 4 bases and J by 2 bases. Germline V gene data show CDR1 as SGHTA and CDR2 as FQGNSA. The CDR3 has 17 amino acids. The CDR3, as DNA: TGTGCCAGCAGCTCAAGGGGATTGGGACAGTCCCCCTACGAGCAGTACTTC. Translation: CASSSRGLGQSPYEQYF.

This clone showed up just a few times. The genes are TRBV6-6 and TRBJ2-1; tentative D call: TRBD2 (6 bases). Deletions cut 2 bases from V and 8 bases from J, with 19 bases between. CDR3 size: 16 residues. The V gene's germline CDR1 is MNHNY and CDR2 SVGAGI (reference sequence). CDR3 loop: CASSYALVGGTDEQFF. The CDR3 DNA sequence: TGTGCCAGCAGTTACGCGCTAGTCGGGGGTACGGATGAGCAGTTCTTC.

This clone occurred a few times. The chain recombines TRBV6-5 with TRBJ2-3; TRBD1 is a possible D gene (6 bases). Germline loops: CDR1 MNHEY, CDR2 SVGAGI. The CDR3 is 16 amino acids. Deletions cut 0 bases from V and 6 bases from J, with 16 bases between. CDR3 sequence reads: CASSYSWTATRDTQYF. In DNA form, the CDR3 reads TGTGCCAGCAGTTACTCGTGGACAGCCACCAGGGATACGCAGTATTTT.

This rearrangement joins TRBV11-2 to TRBJ2-7; 11 positions agree with TRBD1. Germline V gene lookup returns CDR1 SGHAT and CDR2 FQNNGV. The CDR3 consists of 15 residues. With V trimmed by 1 base and J by 4 bases, 3 bases remained unmatched. CDR3 residues: CASSLGTGGLYEQYF. In DNA form, the CDR3 reads TGTGCCAGCAGCTTAGGGACAGGGGGCTTGTACGAGCAGTACTTC.

This clone was recorded many times. The rearrangement links TRBV7-9 to TRBJ1-3; no firm D call. Germline V lookup: CDR1 SEHNR, CDR2 FQNEAQ (reference sequence). The CDR3 runs to 10 residues. The V gene lost 11 bases and the J gene lost 0 bases, with 2 bases spanning the gap. In nucleotides, the CDR3 is TGTGCCTTCTCTGGAAACACCATATATTTT. Its translation is CAFSGNTIYF.

In regard to this clone: Mismatch with germline at one junction end may stem from a read error. This sequence joins TRBV7-7 and TRBJ2-1, with TRBD2 identical over 14 bases. The V gene's germline CDR1 is SSHAT and CDR2 FNYEAQ (reference sequence). The CDR3 length is 14 residues. CDR3: CASSQDPGTSGGVF. In DNA, the CDR3 is TGCGCCAGCAGCCAAGATCCCGGGACTAGCGGGGGCGTCTTC.

This clone was counted only a few times. This chain uses TRBV7-8 with TRBJ1-1; the D gene is possibly TRBD1 (5 bases). In germline, CDR1 is SGHVS, CDR2 FQNEAQ. This CDR3 contains 13 residues. The V gene lost 5 bases and the J gene lost 0 bases, with 7 bases spanning the gap. The CDR3 coding sequence is TGTGCCAGCAGCAAAGGGGTGAACACTGAAGCTTTCTTT. Protein sequence: CASSKGVNTEAFF.

This clone was counted only a few times. The chain couples TRBV11-1 to TRBJ2-1; no firm D call. The CDR3 length is 14 residues. The V end was cut by 3 bases, the J end by 8 bases, with 14 bases between. Looked up from germline, CDR1 is SGHAT and CDR2 is FQDESV (reference sequence). The CDR3 here is CASSFGPNGDEQFF. The CDR3 DNA reads TGTGCCAGCAGCTTTGGTCCTAATGGGGATGAGCAGTTCTTC.

This chain joins TRBV27 and TRBJ2-3; the D is unclear. There are 15 residues in the CDR3. The V and J ends lost 0 bases and 1 base respectively, with 8 bases between them. The germline V gene has CDR1 MNHEY and CDR2 SMNVEV (reference sequence). The CDR3 DNA is TGTGCCAGCAGTTTATCACAGTTTGGCACAGATACGCAGTATTTT. This codes for CASSLSQFGTDTQYF.

This chain joins TRBV2 and TRBJ2-7, with D uncertain. The CDR3 contains 12 residues. Trimming took off 8 bases at V and 7 bases at J, with 15 bases between the two ends. CDR1 is SNHLY and CDR2 is FYNNEI in the germline V gene. The CDR3 loop reads CASSYWPGEQYV. CDR3 nucleotides: TGTGCCAGCTCTTACTGGCCCGGGGAGCAGTACGTC.

This clone turned up a few times. This rearrangement joins TRBV2 to TRBJ1-2, with a tentative D call TRBD1 (6 bases). Trimming cost V 5 bases and J 8 bases, with 12 bases left between them. Germline V gene data show CDR1 as SNHLY and CDR2 as FYNNEI. The CDR3 contains 12 residues. The CDR3 DNA reads TGTGCCAGCAGTTTGGAGGGGGACGGCTACACCTTC. It is translated as CASSLEGDGYTF.